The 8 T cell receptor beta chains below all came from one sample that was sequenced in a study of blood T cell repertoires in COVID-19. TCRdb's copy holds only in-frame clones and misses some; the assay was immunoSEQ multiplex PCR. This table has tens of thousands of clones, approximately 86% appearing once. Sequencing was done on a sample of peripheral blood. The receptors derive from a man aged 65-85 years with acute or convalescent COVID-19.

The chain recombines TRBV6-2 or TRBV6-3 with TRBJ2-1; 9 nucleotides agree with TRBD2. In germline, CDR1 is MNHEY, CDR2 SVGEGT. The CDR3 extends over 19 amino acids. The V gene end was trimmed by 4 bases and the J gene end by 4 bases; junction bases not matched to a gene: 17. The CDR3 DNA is TGTGCCAGCAGTTCCTCGGGGGTCGCGGGAGGGGTAAGGTACAATGAGCAGTTCTTC. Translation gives CASSSSGVAGGVRYNEQFF.

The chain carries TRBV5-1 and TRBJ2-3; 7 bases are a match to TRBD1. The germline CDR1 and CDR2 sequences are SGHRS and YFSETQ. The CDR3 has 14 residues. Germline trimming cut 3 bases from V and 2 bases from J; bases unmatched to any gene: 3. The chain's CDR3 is CASSSGTVTDTQYF. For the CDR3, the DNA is TGCGCCAGCAGCTCCGGGACAGTCACAGATACGCAGTATTTT.

The DNA for the CDR3 is TGTGCCAGCAGCCTAGGGGTGACAGGGGTCTCCTACGAGCAGTACTTC. Translation: CASSLGVTGVSYEQYF. This chain joins TRBV28 and TRBJ2-7; 8 bases agree with TRBD1. Trimming at V came to 6 bases and at J to 0 bases, leaving 10 bases not matched to a gene. CDR1 is MDHEN and CDR2 is SYDVKM in the germline V gene. The CDR3 extends over 16 amino acids.

This CDR3 is CASSRQGAGYEQYF. CDR3 coding DNA: TGTGCCAGCAGTCGACAGGGGGCAGGTTACGAGCAGTACTTC. The chain combines TRBV3-1 (or the pseudogene TRBV3-2) with TRBJ2-7; TRBD1 aligns across 10 bases. The CDR3 runs to 14 residues. Trimming took 6 bases from V and 4 from J; bases not matched to a gene: 6. Germline CDR1 is LGHDT and CDR2 is YNNKEL (reference sequence).

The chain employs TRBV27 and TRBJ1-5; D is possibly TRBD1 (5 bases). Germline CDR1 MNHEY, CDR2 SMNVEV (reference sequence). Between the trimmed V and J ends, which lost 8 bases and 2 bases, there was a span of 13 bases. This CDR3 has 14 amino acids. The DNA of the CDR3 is TGTGCCAGCGGAGGGGTGACTGGCAATCAGCCCCAGCATTTT. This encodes CASGGVTGNQPQHF.

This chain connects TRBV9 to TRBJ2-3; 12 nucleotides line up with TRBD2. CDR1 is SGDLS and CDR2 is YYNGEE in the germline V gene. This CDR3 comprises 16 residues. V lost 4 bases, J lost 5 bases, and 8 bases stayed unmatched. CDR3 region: CASSILAGGPIDTQYF. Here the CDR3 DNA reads TGTGCCAGCAGCATCCTAGCGGGAGGGCCTATAGATACGCAGTATTTT. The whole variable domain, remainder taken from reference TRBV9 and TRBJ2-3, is DSGVTQTPKHLITATGQRVTLRCSPRSGDLSVYWYQQSLDQGLQFLIQYYNGEERAKGNILERFSAQQFPDLHSELNLSSLELGDSALYFCASSILAGGPIDTQYFGPGTRLTVL.

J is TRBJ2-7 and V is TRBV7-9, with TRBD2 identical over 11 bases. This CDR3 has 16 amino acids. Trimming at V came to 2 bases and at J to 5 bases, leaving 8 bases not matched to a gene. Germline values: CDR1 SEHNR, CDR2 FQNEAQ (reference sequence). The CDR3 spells CASSLSLAGGIHEQYF. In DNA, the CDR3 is TGTGCCAGCAGCTTATCCCTAGCGGGAGGTATTCACGAGCAGTACTTC.

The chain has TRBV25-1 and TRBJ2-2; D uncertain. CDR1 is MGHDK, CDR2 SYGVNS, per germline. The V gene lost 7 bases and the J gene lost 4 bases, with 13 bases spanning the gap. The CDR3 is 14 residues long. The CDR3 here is CASTSTGFTGELFF. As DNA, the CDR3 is TGTGCCAGCACCTCGACCGGGTTCACCGGGGAGCTGTTTTTT.